The entry below gives a single T cell receptor (beta chain) sequence along with its context. The data belong to a study of control samples from healthy donors and cancer patients. Some clones are missing from TCRdb's copy, which holds only in-frame ones; the method was immunoSEQ multiplex PCR. Here the sample spans about 130,000 clones, under 95% being singletons. This TCR derives from a man aged 50 or older with head and neck cancer. Sample: PBMCs.

The CDR3 DNA reads TGTGCCAGTAGAGTCCGAGGACAGAATATTCAGCCCCAGCATTTT. Amino acids: CASRVRGQNIQPQHF. This chain connects TRBV19 to TRBJ1-5; D is possibly TRBD1 (6 bases). V shed 6 bases and J shed 6 bases, with 18 bases lying between them. Germline CDR1 reads LNHDA; CDR2 reads SQIVND (reference sequence). This CDR3 has 15 residues.